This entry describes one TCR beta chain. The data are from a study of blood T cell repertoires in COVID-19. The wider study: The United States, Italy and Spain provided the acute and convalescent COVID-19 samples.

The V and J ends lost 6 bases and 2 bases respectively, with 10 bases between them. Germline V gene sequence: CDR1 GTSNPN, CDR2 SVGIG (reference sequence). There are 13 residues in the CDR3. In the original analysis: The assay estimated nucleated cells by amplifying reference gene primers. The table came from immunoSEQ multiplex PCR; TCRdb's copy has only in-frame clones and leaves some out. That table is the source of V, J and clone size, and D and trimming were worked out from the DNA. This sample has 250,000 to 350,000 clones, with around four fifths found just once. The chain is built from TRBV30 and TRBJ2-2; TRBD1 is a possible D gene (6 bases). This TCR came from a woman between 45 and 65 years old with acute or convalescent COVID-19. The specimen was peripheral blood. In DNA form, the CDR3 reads TGTGCCTGCGACAGGTTCAACACCGGGGAGCTGTTTTTT. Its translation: CACDRFNTGELFF.